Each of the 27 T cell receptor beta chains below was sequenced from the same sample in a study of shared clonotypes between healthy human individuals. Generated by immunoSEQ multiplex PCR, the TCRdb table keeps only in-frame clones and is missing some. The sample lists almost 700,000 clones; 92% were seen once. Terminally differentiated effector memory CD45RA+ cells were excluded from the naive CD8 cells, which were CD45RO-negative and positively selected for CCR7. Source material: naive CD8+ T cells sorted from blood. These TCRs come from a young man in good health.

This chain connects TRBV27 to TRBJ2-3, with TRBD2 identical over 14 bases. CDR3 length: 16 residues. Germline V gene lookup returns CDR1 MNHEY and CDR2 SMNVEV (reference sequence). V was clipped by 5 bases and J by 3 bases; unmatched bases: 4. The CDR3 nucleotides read TGTGCCAGCAGTGTTGGGACTAGCGGGAGTACAGATACGCAGTATTTT. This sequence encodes CASSVGTSGSTDTQYF.

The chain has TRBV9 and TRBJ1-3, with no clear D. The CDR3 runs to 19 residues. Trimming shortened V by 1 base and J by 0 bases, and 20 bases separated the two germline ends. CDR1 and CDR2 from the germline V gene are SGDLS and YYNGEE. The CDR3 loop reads CASSVNRASTSTSGNTIYF. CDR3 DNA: TGTGCCAGCAGCGTAAACCGGGCCTCAACCTCCACCTCTGGAAACACCATATATTTT.

CDR3 nucleotide sequence: TGTGCCAGCTCACAGGGTATAGCGGGATCTACCTACGAGCAGTACTTC. Amino acid sequence: CASSQGIAGSTYEQYF. V gene TRBV2 combines with J gene TRBJ2-7; TRBD2 agrees at 8 bases. Germline CDR1 and CDR2: SNHLY and FYNNEI. This CDR3 region has 16 residues. The ends lost 8 bases at V and 2 bases at J; junction bases unmatched: 14. Full variable domain (rest looked up from reference TRBV2 and TRBJ2-7): EPEVTQTPSHQVTQMGQEVILRCVPISNHLYFYWYRQILGQKVEFLVSFYNNEISEKSEIFDDQFSVERPDGSNFTLKIRSTKLEDSAMYFCASSQGIAGSTYEQYFGPGTRLTVT.

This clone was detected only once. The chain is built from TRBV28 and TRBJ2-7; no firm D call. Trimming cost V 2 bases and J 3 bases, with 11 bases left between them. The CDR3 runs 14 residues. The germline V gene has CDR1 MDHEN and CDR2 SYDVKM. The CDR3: CASSLKAGIYEQYF. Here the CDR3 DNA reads TGTGCCAGCAGTTTAAAGGCAGGAATCTACGAGCAGTACTTC.

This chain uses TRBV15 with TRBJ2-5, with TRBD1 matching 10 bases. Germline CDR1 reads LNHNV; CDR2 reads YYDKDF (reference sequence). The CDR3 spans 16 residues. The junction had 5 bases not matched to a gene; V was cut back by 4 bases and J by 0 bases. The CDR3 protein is CATSTGQGGDQETQYF. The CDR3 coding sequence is TGTGCCACCAGCACAGGACAGGGGGGGGACCAAGAGACCCAGTACTTC. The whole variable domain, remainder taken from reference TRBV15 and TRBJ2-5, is DAMVIQNPRYQVTQFGKPVTLSCSQTLNHNVMYWYQQKSSQAPKLLFHYYDKDFNNEADTPDNFQSRRPNTSFCFLDIRSPGLGDTAMYLCATSTGQGGDQETQYFGPGTRLLVL.

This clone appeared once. CDR3 amino acids: CASTRGSNTGELFF. The CDR3 DNA reads as TGTGCCAGCACTAGGGGTTCGAACACCGGGGAGCTGTTTTTT. The chain couples TRBV2 to TRBJ2-2; D is perhaps TRBD1 (5 bases). The CDR3 sequence is 14 residues long. Germline assignment: CDR1 SNHLY and CDR2 FYNNEI. V lost 7 bases and J 0 bases, leaving 9 bases between the germline ends. The full variable domain, with the rest looked up from reference TRBV2 and TRBJ2-2, is EPEVTQTPSHQVTQMGQEVILRCVPISNHLYFYWYRQILGQKVEFLVSFYNNEISEKSEIFDDQFSVERPDGSNFTLKIRSTKLEDSAMYFCASTRGSNTGELFFGEGSRLTVL.

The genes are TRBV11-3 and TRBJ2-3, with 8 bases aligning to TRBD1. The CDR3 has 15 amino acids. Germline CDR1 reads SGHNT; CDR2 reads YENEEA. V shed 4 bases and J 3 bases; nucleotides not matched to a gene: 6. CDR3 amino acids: CASSSVGQATDTQYF. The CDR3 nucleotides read TGTGCCAGCAGCTCCGTGGGACAGGCAACAGATACGCAGTATTTT.

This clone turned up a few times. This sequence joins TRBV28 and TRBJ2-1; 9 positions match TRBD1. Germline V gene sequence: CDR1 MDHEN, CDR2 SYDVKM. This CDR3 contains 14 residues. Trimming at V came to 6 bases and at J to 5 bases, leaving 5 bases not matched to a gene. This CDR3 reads CASSRQGEDNEQFF. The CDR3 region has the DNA TGTGCCAGCAGCCGACAGGGGGAGGACAATGAGCAGTTCTTC.

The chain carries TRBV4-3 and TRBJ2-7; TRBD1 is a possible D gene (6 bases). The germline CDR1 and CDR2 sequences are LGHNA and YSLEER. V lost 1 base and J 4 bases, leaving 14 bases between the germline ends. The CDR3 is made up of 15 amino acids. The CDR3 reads CASSQVLQGSYEQYF. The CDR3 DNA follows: TGCGCCAGCAGCCAAGTTCTACAGGGTTCTTACGAGCAGTACTTC.

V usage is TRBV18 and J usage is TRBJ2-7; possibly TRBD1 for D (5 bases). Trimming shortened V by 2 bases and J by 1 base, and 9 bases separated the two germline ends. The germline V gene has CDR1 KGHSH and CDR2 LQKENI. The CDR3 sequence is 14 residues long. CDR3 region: CASSPERQSYEQYF. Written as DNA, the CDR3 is TGTGCCAGCTCACCAGAGAGACAGTCCTACGAGCAGTACTTC.

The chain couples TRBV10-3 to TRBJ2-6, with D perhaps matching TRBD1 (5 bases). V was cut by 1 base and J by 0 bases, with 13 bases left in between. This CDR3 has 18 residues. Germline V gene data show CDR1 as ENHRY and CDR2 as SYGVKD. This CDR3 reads CAISELAGSDSGANVLTF. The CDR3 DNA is TGTGCCATCAGTGAGTTGGCAGGGTCTGACTCTGGGGCCAACGTCCTGACTTTC.

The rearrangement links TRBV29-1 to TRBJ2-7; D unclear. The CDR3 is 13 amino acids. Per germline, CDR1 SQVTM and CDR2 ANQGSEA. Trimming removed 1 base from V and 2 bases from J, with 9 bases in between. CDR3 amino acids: CSVEAPITYEQYF. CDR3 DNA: TGCAGCGTTGAAGCGCCGATCACCTACGAGCAGTACTTC.

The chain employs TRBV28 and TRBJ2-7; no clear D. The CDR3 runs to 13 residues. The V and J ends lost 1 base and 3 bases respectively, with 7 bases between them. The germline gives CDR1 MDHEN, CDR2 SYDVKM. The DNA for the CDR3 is TGTGCCAGCAGTTTATTCAGGAACTACGAGCAGTACTTC. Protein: CASSLFRNYEQYF.

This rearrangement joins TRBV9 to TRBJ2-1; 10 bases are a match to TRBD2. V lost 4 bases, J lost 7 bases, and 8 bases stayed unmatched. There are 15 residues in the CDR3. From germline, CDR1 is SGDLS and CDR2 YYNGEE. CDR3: CASSNEAGGRNEQFF. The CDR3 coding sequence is TGTGCCAGCAGCAACGAAGCGGGAGGGCGGAATGAGCAGTTCTTC. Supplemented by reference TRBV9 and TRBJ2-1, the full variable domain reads DSGVTQTPKHLITATGQRVTLRCSPRSGDLSVYWYQQSLDQGLQFLIQYYNGEERAKGNILERFSAQQFPDLHSELNLSSLELGDSALYFCASSNEAGGRNEQFFGPGTRLTVL.

CDR3 amino acids: CASSTDRLNTEAFF. CDR3 coding DNA: TGCGCCAGCAGCACGGACAGGCTGAACACTGAAGCTTTCTTT. This chain joins TRBV5-1 and TRBJ1-1, with 7 bases aligning to TRBD1. This CDR3 contains 14 residues. The trim removed 4 bases at V and 0 bases at J, leaving 3 bases unmatched. Germline loops: CDR1 SGHRS, CDR2 YFSETQ.

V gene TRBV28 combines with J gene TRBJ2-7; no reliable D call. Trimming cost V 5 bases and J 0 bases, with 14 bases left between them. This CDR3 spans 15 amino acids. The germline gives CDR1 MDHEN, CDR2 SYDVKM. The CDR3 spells CASSPTLRASYEQYF. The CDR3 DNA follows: TGTGCCAGCAGTCCTACCCTGAGAGCCTCCTACGAGCAGTACTTC.

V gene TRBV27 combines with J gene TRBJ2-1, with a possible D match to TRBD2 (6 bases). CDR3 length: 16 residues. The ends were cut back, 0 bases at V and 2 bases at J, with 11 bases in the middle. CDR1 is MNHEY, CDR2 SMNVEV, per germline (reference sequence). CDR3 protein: CASSLSRDGTYNEQFF. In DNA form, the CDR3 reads TGTGCCAGCAGTTTATCGCGGGACGGGACCTACAATGAGCAGTTCTTC.

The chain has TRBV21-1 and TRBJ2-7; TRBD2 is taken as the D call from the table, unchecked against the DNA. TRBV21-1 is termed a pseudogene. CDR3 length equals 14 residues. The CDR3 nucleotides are TGTGCCAGCAGCCAGACTTGTACGGCACACGAGCAGTACTTC. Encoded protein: CASSQTCTAHEQYF.

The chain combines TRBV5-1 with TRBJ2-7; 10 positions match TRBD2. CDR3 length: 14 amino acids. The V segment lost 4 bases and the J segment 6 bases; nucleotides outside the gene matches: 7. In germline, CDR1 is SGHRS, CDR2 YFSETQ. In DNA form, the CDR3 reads TGCGCCAGCAGCCCTAGCGGGAGTTGGAGCGAGCAGTACTTC. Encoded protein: CASSPSGSWSEQYF. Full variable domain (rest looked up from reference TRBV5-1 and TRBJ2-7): KAGVTQTPRYLIKTRGQQVTLSCSPISGHRSVSWYQQTPGQGLQFLFEYFSETQRNKGNFPGRFSGRQFSNSRSEMNVSTLELGDSALYLCASSPSGSWSEQYFGPGTRLTVT.

CDR3: CASSVVVRPEAFF. CDR3 sequence (DNA): TGTGCCAGCAGCGTAGTAGTTAGACCTGAAGCTTTCTTT. The V and J genes are TRBV9 and TRBJ1-1; D remains unclear. The length of the CDR3 is 13 residues. The V gene lost 0 bases and the J gene lost 6 bases, with 9 bases spanning the gap. From germline, CDR1 is SGDLS and CDR2 YYNGEE. Based on the CDR3 plus reference TRBV9 and TRBJ1-1, the full variable domain is DSGVTQTPKHLITATGQRVTLRCSPRSGDLSVYWYQQSLDQGLQFLIQYYNGEERAKGNILERFSAQQFPDLHSELNLSSLELGDSALYFCASSVVVRPEAFFGQGTRLTVV.

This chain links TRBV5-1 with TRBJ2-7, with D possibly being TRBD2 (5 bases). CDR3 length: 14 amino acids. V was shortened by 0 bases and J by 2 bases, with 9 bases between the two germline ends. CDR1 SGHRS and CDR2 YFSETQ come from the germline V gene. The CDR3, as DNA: TGCGCCAGCAGCTTGGTTAGCGAAACCTACGAGCAGTACTTC. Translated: CASSLVSETYEQYF.

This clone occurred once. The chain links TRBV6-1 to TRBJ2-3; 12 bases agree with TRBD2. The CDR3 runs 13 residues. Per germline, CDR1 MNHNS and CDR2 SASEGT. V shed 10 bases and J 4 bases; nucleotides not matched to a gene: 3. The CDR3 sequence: CATRLAGADTQYF. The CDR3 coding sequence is TGTGCCACCCGACTAGCGGGAGCAGATACGCAGTATTTT.

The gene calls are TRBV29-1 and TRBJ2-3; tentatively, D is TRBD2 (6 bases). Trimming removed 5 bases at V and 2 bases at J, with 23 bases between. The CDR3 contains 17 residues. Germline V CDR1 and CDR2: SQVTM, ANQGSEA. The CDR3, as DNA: TGCAGCGTTATGGGCGGGATTCCCCTGCGACACACAGATACGCAGTATTTT. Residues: CSVMGGIPLRHTDTQYF.

The CDR3 DNA sequence: TGTGCCAGCAGCTTGGGAGGGGATAATGAGCAGTTCTTC. It is translated as CASSLGGDNEQFF. The genes are TRBV5-4 and TRBJ2-1; D may match TRBD1 or TRBD2 (5 bases each). Trimming took off 0 bases at V and 7 bases at J, with 8 bases between the two ends. This CDR3 has 13 residues. Germline values: CDR1 SGHNT, CDR2 YYREEE (reference sequence).

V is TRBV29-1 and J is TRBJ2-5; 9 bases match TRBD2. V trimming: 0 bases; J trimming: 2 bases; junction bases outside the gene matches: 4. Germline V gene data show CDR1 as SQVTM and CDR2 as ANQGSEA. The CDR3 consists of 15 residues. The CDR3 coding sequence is TGCAGCGTTGAAGAAAGCGGGAGGACGCAAGAGACCCAGTACTTC. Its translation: CSVEESGRTQETQYF. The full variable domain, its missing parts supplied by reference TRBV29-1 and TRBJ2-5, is SAVISQKPSRDICQRGTSLTIQCQVDSQVTMMFWYRQQPGQSLTLIATANQGSEATYESGFVIDKFPISRPNLTFSTLTVSNMSPEDSSIYLCSVEESGRTQETQYFGPGTRLLVL.

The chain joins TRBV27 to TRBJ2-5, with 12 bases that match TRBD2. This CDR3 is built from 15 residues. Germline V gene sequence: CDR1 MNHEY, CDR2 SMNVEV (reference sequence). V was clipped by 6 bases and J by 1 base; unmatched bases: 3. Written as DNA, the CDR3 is TGTGCCAGCAGCCTACTAGCGGGAGGCCAAGAGACCCAGTACTTC. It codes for CASSLLAGGQETQYF.

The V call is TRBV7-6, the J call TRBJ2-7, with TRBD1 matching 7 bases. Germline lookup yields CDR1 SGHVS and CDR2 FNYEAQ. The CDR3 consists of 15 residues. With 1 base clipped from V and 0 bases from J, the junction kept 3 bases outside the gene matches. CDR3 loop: CASSLDRGYSYEQYF. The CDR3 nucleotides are TGTGCCAGCAGCTTAGACAGGGGATACTCCTACGAGCAGTACTTC.